This T cell receptor beta chain was identified in a study of shared T cell receptors in the human thymus. This clone showed up just once. Germline V lookup: CDR1 LGHNA, CDR2 YNFKEQ. This CDR3 spans 16 amino acids. Trimming left V 0 bases short and J 0 bases short, with 12 bases between. The assay was immunoSEQ multiplex PCR, and TCRdb's table has in-frame clones only and misses some. This table has some 700,000 clones, roughly 90% appearing once. The data also belong to a second study, concerning human thymus T cells. That investigation notes: Congenital heart defects were the reason for the corrective surgery that the donors, healthy Finnish infants, were having. Resected material from corrective heart surgery provided the thymus tissue analysed. Thymic as well as blood repertoires seemed to favor certain V and J genes unevenly. The related literature has documented a marked overlap of thymic repertoires among unrelated individuals.

The chain joins TRBV4-2 to TRBJ2-7; D is ambiguous. This clonotype originated in a boy under two years old with a congenital heart defect. Sequencing was performed on thymocytes. Here the CDR3 reads CASSQDSRSYSYEQYF. The CDR3 region has the DNA TGTGCCAGCAGCCAAGATTCTCGTTCCTACTCCTACGAGCAGTACTTC.